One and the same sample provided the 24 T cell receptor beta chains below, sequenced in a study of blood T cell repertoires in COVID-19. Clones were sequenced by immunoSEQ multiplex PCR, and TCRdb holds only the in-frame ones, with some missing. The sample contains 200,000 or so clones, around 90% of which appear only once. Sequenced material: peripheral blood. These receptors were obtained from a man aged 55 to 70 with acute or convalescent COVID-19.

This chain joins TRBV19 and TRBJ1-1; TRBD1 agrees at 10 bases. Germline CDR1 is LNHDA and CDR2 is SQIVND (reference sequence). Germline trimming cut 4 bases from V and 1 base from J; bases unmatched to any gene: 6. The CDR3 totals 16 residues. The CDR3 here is CASSTRDRGSNTEAFF. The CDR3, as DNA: TGTGCCAGTAGTACCCGGGACAGGGGTTCGAACACTGAAGCTTTCTTT.

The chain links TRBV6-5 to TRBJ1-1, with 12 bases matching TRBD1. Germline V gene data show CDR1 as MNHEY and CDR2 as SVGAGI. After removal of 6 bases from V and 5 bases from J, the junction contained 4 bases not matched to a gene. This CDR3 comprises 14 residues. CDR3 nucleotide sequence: TGTGCCAGCAGCGGGGACAGGGGGCAGACTGAAGCTTTCTTT. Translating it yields CASSGDRGQTEAFF.

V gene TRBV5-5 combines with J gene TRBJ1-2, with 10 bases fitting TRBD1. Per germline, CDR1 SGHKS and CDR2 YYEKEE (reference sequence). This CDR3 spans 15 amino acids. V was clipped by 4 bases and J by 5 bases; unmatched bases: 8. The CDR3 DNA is TGTGCCAGCAGCCGACAGGGGGCTCTCGAATATGGCTACACCTTC. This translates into CASSRQGALEYGYTF. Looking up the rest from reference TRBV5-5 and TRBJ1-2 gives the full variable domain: DAGVTQSPTHLIKTRGQQVTLRCSPISGHKSVSWYQQVLGQGPQFIFQYYEKEERGRGNFPDRFSARQFPNYSSELNVNALLLGDSALYLCASSRQGALEYGYTFGSGTRLTVV.

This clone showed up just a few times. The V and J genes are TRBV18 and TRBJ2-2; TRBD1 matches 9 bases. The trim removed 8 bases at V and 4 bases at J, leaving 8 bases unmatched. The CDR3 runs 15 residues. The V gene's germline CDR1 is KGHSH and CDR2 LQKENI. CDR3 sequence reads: CASALQGAATGELFF. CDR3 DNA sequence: TGTGCCAGCGCACTACAGGGGGCGGCCACCGGGGAGCTGTTTTTT.

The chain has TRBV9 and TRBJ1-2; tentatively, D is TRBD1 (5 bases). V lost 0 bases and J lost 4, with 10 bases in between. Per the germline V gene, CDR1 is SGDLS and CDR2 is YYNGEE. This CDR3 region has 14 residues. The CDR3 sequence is CASSVAGVPYGYTF. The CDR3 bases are TGTGCCAGCAGCGTAGCGGGGGTCCCCTATGGCTACACCTTC.

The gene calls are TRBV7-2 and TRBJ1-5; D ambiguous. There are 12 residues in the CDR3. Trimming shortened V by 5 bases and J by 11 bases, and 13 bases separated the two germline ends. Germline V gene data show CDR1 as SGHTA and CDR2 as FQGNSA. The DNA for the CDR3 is TGTGCCAGCAGCAAGGACGGAGGGTCCCAGCATTTT. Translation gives CASSKDGGSQHF.

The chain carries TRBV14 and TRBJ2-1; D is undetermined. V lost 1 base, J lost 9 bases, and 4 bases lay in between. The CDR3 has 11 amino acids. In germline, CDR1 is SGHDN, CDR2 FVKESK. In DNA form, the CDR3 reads TGTGCCAGCAGCCAAGTGAGTGAGCAGTTCTTC. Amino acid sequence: CASSQVSEQFF.

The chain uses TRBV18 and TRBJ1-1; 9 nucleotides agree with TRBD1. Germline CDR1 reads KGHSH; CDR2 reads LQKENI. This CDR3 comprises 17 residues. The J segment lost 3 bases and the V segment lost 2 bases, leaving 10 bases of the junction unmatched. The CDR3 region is CASSPIRQGGKDTEAFF. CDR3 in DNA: TGTGCCAGCTCACCAATAAGACAGGGGGGAAAGGACACTGAAGCTTTCTTT.

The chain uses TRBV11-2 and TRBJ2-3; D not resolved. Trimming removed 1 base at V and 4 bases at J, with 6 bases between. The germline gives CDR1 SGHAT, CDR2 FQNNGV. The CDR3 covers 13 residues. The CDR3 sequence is CASSLASPDTQYF. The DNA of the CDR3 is TGTGCCAGCAGCTTAGCGTCTCCAGATACGCAGTATTTT. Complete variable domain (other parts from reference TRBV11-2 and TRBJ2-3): EAGVAQSPRYKIIEKRQSVAFWCNPISGHATLYWYQQILGQGPKLLIQFQNNGVVDDSQLPKDRFSAERLKGVDSTLKIQPAKLEDSAVYLCASSLASPDTQYFGPGTRLTVL.

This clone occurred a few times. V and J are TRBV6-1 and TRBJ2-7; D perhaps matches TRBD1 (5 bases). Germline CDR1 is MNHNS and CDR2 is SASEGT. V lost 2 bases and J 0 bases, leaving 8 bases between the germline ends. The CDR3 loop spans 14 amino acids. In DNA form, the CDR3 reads TGTGCCAGCAGTGAAAGGGGATACTCCTACGAGCAGTACTTC. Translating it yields CASSERGYSYEQYF.

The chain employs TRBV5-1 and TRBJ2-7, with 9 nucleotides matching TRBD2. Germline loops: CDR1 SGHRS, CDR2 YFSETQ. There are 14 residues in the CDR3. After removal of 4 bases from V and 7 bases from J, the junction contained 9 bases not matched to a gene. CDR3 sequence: CASSPAGGAGEQYF. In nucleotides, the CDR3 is TGCGCCAGCAGCCCCGCGGGGGGGGCGGGGGAGCAGTACTTC.

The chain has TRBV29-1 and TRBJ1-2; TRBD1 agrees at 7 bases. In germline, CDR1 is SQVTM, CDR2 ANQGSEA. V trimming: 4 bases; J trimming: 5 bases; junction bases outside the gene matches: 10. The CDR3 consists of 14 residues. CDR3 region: CSVGGTDRTYGYTF. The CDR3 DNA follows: TGCAGCGTTGGTGGGACAGACAGGACATATGGCTACACCTTC.

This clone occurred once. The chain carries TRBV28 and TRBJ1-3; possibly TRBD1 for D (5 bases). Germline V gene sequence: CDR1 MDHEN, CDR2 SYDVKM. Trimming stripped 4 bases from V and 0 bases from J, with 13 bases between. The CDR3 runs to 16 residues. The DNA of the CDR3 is TGTGCCAGCAGTTCACCCGGGGACTACTCTGGAAACACCATATATTTT. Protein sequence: CASSSPGDYSGNTIYF.

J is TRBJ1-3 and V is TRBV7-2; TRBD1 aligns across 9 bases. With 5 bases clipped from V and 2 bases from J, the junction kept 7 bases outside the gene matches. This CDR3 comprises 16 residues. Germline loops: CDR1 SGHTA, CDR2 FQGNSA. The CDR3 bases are TGTGCCAGCAGCGTGCACAGGGGGCAGACTGGAAACACCATATATTTT. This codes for CASSVHRGQTGNTIYF.

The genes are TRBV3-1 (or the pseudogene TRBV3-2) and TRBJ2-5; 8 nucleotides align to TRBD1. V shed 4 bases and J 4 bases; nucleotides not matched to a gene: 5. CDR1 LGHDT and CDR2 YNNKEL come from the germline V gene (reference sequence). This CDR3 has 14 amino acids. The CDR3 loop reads CASSPWTGIETQYF. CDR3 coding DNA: TGTGCCAGCAGCCCGTGGACAGGGATAGAGACCCAGTACTTC.

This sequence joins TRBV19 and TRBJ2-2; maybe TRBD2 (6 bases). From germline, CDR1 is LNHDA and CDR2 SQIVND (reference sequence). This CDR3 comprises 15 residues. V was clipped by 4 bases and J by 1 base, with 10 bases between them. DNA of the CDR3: TGTGCCAGTAGTACTGGAGCGGGGAACACCGGGGAGCTGTTTTTT. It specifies CASSTGAGNTGELFF.

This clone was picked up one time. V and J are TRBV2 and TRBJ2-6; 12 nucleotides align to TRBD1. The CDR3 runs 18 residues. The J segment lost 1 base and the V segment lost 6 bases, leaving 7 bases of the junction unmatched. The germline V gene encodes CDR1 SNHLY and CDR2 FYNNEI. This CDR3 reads CASRGTGGKLSGANVLTF. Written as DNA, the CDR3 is TGTGCCAGCAGGGGGACAGGGGGCAAATTATCTGGGGCCAACGTCCTGACTTTC.

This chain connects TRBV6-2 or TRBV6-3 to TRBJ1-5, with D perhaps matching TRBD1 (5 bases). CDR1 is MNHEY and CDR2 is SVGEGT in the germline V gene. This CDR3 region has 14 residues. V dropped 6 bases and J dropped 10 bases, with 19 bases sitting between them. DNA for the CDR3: TGTGCCAGCAGCGAAACAGGTTTCCACCTCCCCCAGCATTTT. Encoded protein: CASSETGFHLPQHF.

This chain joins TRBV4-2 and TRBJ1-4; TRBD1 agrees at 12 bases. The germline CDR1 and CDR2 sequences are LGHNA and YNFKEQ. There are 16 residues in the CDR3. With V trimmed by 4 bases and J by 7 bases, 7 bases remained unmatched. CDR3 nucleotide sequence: TGTGCCAGCAGCCCGGGACAGGGGGCGAGTGGTGAAAAACTGTTTTTT. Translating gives CASSPGQGASGEKLFF.

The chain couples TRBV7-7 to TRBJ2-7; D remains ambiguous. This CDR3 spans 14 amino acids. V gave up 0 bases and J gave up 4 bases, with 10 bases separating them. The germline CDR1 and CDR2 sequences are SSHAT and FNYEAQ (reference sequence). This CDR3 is CASSLAPNGYEQYF. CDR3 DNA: TGTGCCAGCAGCTTAGCCCCAAACGGGTACGAGCAGTACTTC.

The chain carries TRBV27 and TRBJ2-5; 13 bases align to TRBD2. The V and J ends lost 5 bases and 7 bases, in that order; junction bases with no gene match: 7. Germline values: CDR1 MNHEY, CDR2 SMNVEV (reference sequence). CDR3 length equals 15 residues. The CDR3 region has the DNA TGTGCCAGCAGTCAGGGACTAGCGGGGCCGGGGACCCAGTACTTC. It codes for CASSQGLAGPGTQYF.

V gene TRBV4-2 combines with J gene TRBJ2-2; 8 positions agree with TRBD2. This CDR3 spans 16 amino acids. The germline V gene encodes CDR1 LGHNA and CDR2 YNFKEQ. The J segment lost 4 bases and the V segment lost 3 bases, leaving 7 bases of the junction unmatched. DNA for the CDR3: TGTGCCAGCAGCCAGGAGCGGGGGCCCCTCACCGGGGAGCTGTTTTTT. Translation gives CASSQERGPLTGELFF.

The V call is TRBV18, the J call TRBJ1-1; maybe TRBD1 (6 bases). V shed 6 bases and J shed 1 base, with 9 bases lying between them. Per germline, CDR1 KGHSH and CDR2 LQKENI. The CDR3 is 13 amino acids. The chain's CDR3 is CASSGQSNTEAFF. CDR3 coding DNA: TGTGCCAGCTCGGGACAATCGAACACTGAAGCTTTCTTT.

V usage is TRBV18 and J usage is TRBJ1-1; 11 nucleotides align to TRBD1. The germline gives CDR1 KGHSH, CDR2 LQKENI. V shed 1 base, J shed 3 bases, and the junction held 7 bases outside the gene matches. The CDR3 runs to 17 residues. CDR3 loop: CASSPLRDRGSDTEAFF. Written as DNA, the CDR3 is TGTGCCAGCTCACCACTCCGGGACAGGGGGTCGGACACTGAAGCTTTCTTT.